The clone carrying this T cell receptor beta chain was picked up one time. This record comes from a study of blood T cell repertoires in COVID-19. Study at large: There were acute and convalescent COVID-19 samples, and they came from the United States, Italy and Spain. T cells, B-cell-depleted T cells, or PBMCs provided the cDNA or gDNA that served as material.

The CDR3 loop spans 15 amino acids. Germline trimming cut 0 bases from V and 6 bases from J; bases unmatched to any gene: 6. CDR1 LNHDA and CDR2 SQIVND come from the germline V gene (reference sequence). Source study methods: Amplifying reference gene primers gave estimates of nucleated cell counts. Generated by immunoSEQ multiplex PCR, the TCRdb table keeps only in-frame clones and is missing some. V and J calls plus clone size are reproduced from that table; the DNA served to infer D and trimming. This sample carries about 130,000 clones, approximately 74% of them seen once, and the ten largest clones take approximately 2%.

The sample taken for sequencing was peripheral blood. This TCR came from a woman between 65 and 79 years old with acute or convalescent COVID-19. The chain is built from TRBV19 and TRBJ2-7, with TRBD2 matching over 9 bases. The CDR3: CASSIENSGGGEQYF. The CDR3 DNA sequence: TGTGCCAGTAGTATAGAAAATAGCGGGGGAGGCGAGCAGTACTTC.